These T cell receptor beta chains were read from a single sample in a study of T cells after yellow fever vaccination. TCRdb re-derived calls from the 5' RACE reads in MiXCR, one entry per CDR3 protein. Of over 300,000 distinct CDR3 sequences listed, about 4% were seen once; the top ten hold 20% to 25%. Sequencing used PBMCs, obtained 5 days after the yellow fever booster vaccination. Receptor source: a man aged 18-30 years who received the YFV17D yellow fever vaccine. The CDR3 runs from the conserved cysteine through the conserved F or W. A D gene is named only where the DNA matches it firmly. Clone size appears in some rows only: once, few, many, or a class for an expanded clone.

J gene: TRBJ1-1; clone size: .; D gene: .; V gene: TRBV6-5; CDR3 DNA: TGTGCCAGCACAAACCCCCTGACAGGGAACACTGAAGCTTTCTTT; CDR3 protein: CASTNPLTGNTEAFF
J gene: TRBJ1-5; clone size: few; D gene: .; V gene: TRBV5-6; CDR3 DNA: TGTGCCAGCAGCTTGAATCGAGCTAGCAATCAGCCCCAGCATTTT; CDR3 protein: CASSLNRASNQPQHF
J gene: TRBJ2-5; clone size: .; D gene: .; V gene: TRBV20-1; CDR3 DNA: TGCAGTGCTATATCCCTAGCTGGGGAGACCCAGTACTTC; CDR3 protein: CSAISLAGETQYF
J gene: TRBJ2-1; clone size: .; D gene: .; V gene: TRBV4-1; CDR3 DNA: TGCGCCAGCAGCCAATCAGGGGAACCTTTCTACAATGAGCAGTTCTTC; CDR3 protein: CASSQSGEPFYNEQFF
J gene: TRBJ1-1; clone size: few; D gene: .; V gene: TRBV20-1; CDR3 DNA: TGCAGTGCTAGTAGAGGACAGAACACTGAAGCTTTCTTT; CDR3 protein: CSASRGQNTEAFF
J gene: TRBJ2-5; clone size: .; D gene: .; V gene: TRBV29-1; CDR3 DNA: TGCAGCGCTGACGGGTACCAAGAGACCCAGTACTTC; CDR3 protein: CSADGYQETQYF
J gene: TRBJ2-3; clone size: few; D gene: TRBD2; V gene: TRBV14; CDR3 DNA: TGTGCCAGCAGCCGCCAGCGGGGGAGCACAGATACGCAGTATTTT; CDR3 protein: CASSRQRGSTDTQYF
J gene: TRBJ2-1; clone size: few; D gene: TRBD2; V gene: TRBV7-9; CDR3 DNA: TGTGCCAGCAGCTCCGCCGGGACTAGCGGTGCCTACAATGAGCAGTTCTTC; CDR3 protein: CASSSAGTSGAYNEQFF
J gene: TRBJ2-3; clone size: many; D gene: .; V gene: TRBV6-5; CDR3 DNA: TGTGCCAGCAGGGTGACAGATACAGATACGCAGTATTTT; CDR3 protein: CASRVTDTDTQYF
J gene: TRBJ1-3; clone size: many; D gene: .; V gene: TRBV7-2; CDR3 DNA: TGTGCCAGCAGCTTAGTGGATCTCCTGTGGGACACCGATGTTTCAGGAAACACCATATATTTT; CDR3 protein: CASSLVDLLWDTDVSGNTIYF
J gene: TRBJ2-3; clone size: few; D gene: .; V gene: TRBV4-1; CDR3 DNA: TGCGCCAGCAGCCAACCCCGATCCAGCACAGATACGCAGTATTTT; CDR3 protein: CASSQPRSSTDTQYF
J gene: TRBJ1-1; clone size: few; D gene: .; V gene: TRBV9; CDR3 DNA: TGTGCCAGCAGCGTGAACCCTGGACTGGTGAACACTGAAGCTTTCTTT; CDR3 protein: CASSVNPGLVNTEAFF
J gene: TRBJ2-1; clone size: few; D gene: .; V gene: TRBV20-1; CDR3 DNA: TGCAGTGATCTGGGCGGGGGCCCTTACAATGAGCAGTTCTTC; CDR3 protein: CSDLGGGPYNEQFF
J gene: TRBJ1-1; clone size: few; D gene: .; V gene: TRBV5-6; CDR3 DNA: TGTGCCAGCAGCGGGTGGATGACTGAAGCTTTCTTT; CDR3 protein: CASSGWMTEAFF
J gene: TRBJ2-1; clone size: few; D gene: .; V gene: TRBV7-2; CDR3 DNA: TGTGCCAGCAGCTGGACGGTGTACAATGAGCAGTTCTTC; CDR3 protein: CASSWTVYNEQFF
J gene: TRBJ2-5; clone size: .; D gene: TRBD1; V gene: TRBV20-1; CDR3 DNA: TGCAGTGCTCGCAGTCCCGGGACAGGGAGGGAGACCCAGTACTTC; CDR3 protein: CSARSPGTGRETQYF
J gene: TRBJ2-3; clone size: .; D gene: TRBD2; V gene: TRBV7-9; CDR3 DNA: TGTGCCAGCATCCGTAGCGGGGGGGCCAACACAGATACGCAGTATTTT; CDR3 protein: CASIRSGGANTDTQYF
J gene: TRBJ1-2; clone size: .; D gene: TRBD1; V gene: TRBV12-3/TRBV12-4; CDR3 DNA: TGTGCCAGCAGTCTTAGGGGGTTACAGGGGAGCTATGGCTACACCTTC; CDR3 protein: CASSLRGLQGSYGYTF
J gene: TRBJ1-2; clone size: .; D gene: .; V gene: TRBV4-1; CDR3 DNA: TGCGCCAGCAGCCGACCTGGGCAGAAGAATGGCTACACCTTC; CDR3 protein: CASSRPGQKNGYTF
J gene: TRBJ1-5; clone size: few; D gene: .; V gene: TRBV28; CDR3 DNA: TGTGCCAGCACCAGCGTTGGAAGGGGGAATCAGCCCCAGCATTTT; CDR3 protein: CASTSVGRGNQPQHF
J gene: TRBJ1-1; clone size: many; D gene: .; V gene: TRBV7-9; CDR3 DNA: TGTGCCAGCAGCTTAGGCTTTGCAGGGAAAACTGAAGCTTTCTTT; CDR3 protein: CASSLGFAGKTEAFF
J gene: TRBJ1-4; clone size: many; D gene: .; V gene: TRBV7-2; CDR3 DNA: TGTGCCAGCAGCTTTCAGGGACGTCGTGAAAAACTGTTTTTT; CDR3 protein: CASSFQGRREKLFF
J gene: TRBJ2-7; clone size: .; D gene: .; V gene: TRBV29-1; CDR3 DNA: TGCAGCGTTGAAGTGGGGAGCTCCTACGAGCAGTACTTC; CDR3 protein: CSVEVGSSYEQYF
J gene: TRBJ2-1; clone size: few; D gene: .; V gene: TRBV5-1; CDR3 DNA: TGCGCCAGCAGCTTGGGGAAGGCTTCCAATGAGCAGTTCTTC; CDR3 protein: CASSLGKASNEQFF
J gene: TRBJ2-5; clone size: .; D gene: .; V gene: TRBV11-2; CDR3 DNA: TGTGCCAGCAGCTTAGAGACAGGCCGCAGTTCGGAGACCCAGTACTTC; CDR3 protein: CASSLETGRSSETQYF
J gene: TRBJ2-1; clone size: .; D gene: TRBD2; V gene: TRBV9; CDR3 DNA: TGTGCCAGCAGCGTAGCTAGCGGGAATTACAATGAGCAGTTCTTC; CDR3 protein: CASSVASGNYNEQFF
J gene: TRBJ1-2; clone size: few; D gene: .; V gene: TRBV7-2; CDR3 DNA: TGTGCCAGCAGCTTTGACGGGACCCAGCCTTATGGCTACACCTTC; CDR3 protein: CASSFDGTQPYGYTF
J gene: TRBJ2-1; clone size: many; D gene: TRBD2; V gene: TRBV11-2; CDR3 DNA: TGTGCCAGCAGCCGGGGGGACTTATCCTACAATGAGCAGTTCTTC; CDR3 protein: CASSRGDLSYNEQFF
J gene: TRBJ2-3; clone size: few; D gene: .; V gene: TRBV21-1; CDR3 DNA: TGTGCCAGCAAGAGAGCAAGTCGGGGGGAAGATACGCAGTATTTT; CDR3 protein: CASKRASRGEDTQYF
J gene: TRBJ2-1; clone size: many; D gene: .; V gene: TRBV7-9; CDR3 DNA: TGTGCCAGCAGTTCTACAGGGTCCCCTGAGCAGTTCTTC; CDR3 protein: CASSSTGSPEQFF
J gene: TRBJ2-3; clone size: many; D gene: .; V gene: TRBV5-1; CDR3 DNA: TGCGCCAGCAGAGTGTTTTGGGGTACAGATACGCAGTATTTT; CDR3 protein: CASRVFWGTDTQYF
J gene: TRBJ2-1; clone size: few; D gene: TRBD2; V gene: TRBV6-2/TRBV6-3; CDR3 DNA: TGTGCCAGCAGTTACGGTCTGGGCGGGGGGAGCTCCTACAATGAGCAGTTCTTC; CDR3 protein: CASSYGLGGGSSYNEQFF
J gene: TRBJ1-5; clone size: many; D gene: .; V gene: TRBV27; CDR3 DNA: TGTGCCAGCAGTTTTGAGCCCAATCAGCCCCAGCATTTT; CDR3 protein: CASSFEPNQPQHF
J gene: TRBJ2-7; clone size: few; D gene: .; V gene: TRBV7-9; CDR3 DNA: TGTGCCAGCAGCTTAATCGGGTCGGGGGACTCCTACGAGCAGTACTTC; CDR3 protein: CASSLIGSGDSYEQYF
J gene: TRBJ2-7; clone size: few; D gene: .; V gene: TRBV4-3; CDR3 DNA: TGCGCCAGCAGCCAAGATACAGCCGCGTCCTCCTACGAGCAGTACTTC; CDR3 protein: CASSQDTAASSYEQYF
J gene: TRBJ2-7; clone size: .; D gene: .; V gene: TRBV7-2; CDR3 DNA: TGTGCCAGCAGCTTAGGGGTATCCTCCTACGAGCAGTACTTC; CDR3 protein: CASSLGVSSYEQYF
J gene: TRBJ2-3; clone size: few; D gene: .; V gene: TRBV3-1; CDR3 DNA: TGTGCCAGCAGCCAAGCGGGGACAAGCACAGATACGCAGTATTTT; CDR3 protein: CASSQAGTSTDTQYF
J gene: TRBJ2-2; clone size: .; D gene: .; V gene: TRBV30; CDR3 DNA: TGTGCCTGGAGTGTACTAGCTATAAACACCGGGGAGCTGTTTTTT; CDR3 protein: CAWSVLAINTGELFF
J gene: TRBJ1-2; clone size: many; D gene: .; V gene: TRBV7-2; CDR3 DNA: TGTGCCAGCAGCCGGGACAATAACTATGGCTACACCTTC; CDR3 protein: CASSRDNNYGYTF
J gene: TRBJ1-4; clone size: many; D gene: TRBD1; V gene: TRBV10-3; CDR3 DNA: TGTGCCATCAGTGAGGGACAGGGACCTAACGGTGAAAAACTGTTTTTT; CDR3 protein: CAISEGQGPNGEKLFF
J gene: TRBJ2-3; clone size: many; D gene: .; V gene: TRBV18; CDR3 DNA: TGTGCCAGCTCACCCACAGGAGGACCAGATACGCAGTATTTT; CDR3 protein: CASSPTGGPDTQYF